This T cell receptor beta chain was sequenced for a study of CD8 T cells in Susac syndrome. It was with random hexamers that roughly 0.45 to 1 ug RNA was reverse transcribed. Each CDR3 protein is one row after TCRdb ran MiXCR on the immunoSEQ multiplex PCR reads. The sample includes roughly 89,000 distinct CDR3 sequences, roughly 96% seen only once; the top ten take about 0.41%. Under recently defined diagnostic criteria, the patients with Susac syndrome qualified as having definite or probable disease. Germline CDR1 and CDR2: MDHEN and SYDVKM. V lost 2 bases and J 2 bases, leaving 6 bases between the germline ends. This CDR3 is built from 13 residues.

What was sequenced was CD8+ T cells from PBMCs. This receptor was obtained from a human donor with Susac syndrome. The gene calls are TRBV28 and TRBJ1-1; D is unresolved. CDR3 in DNA: TGTGCCAGCAGTTTAAGGGATAACACTGAAGCTTTCTTT. The encoded protein is CASSLRDNTEAFF.